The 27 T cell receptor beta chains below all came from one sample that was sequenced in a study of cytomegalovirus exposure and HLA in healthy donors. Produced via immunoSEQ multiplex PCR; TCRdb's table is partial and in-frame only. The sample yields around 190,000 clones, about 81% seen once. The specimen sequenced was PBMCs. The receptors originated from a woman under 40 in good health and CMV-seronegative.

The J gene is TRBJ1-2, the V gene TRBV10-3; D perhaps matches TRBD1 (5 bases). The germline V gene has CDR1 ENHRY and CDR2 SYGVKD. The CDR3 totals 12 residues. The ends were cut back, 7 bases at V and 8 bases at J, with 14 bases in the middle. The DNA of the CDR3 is TGTGCCATCACCCCTCAGGGAGGAGGCTACACCTTC. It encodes CAITPQGGGYTF.

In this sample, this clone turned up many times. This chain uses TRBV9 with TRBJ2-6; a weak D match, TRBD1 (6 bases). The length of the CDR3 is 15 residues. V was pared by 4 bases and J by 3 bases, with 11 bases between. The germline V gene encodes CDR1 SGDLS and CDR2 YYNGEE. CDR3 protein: CASSPHRVGANVLTF. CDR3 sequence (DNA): TGTGCCAGCAGCCCCCACAGGGTTGGGGCCAACGTCCTGACTTTC.

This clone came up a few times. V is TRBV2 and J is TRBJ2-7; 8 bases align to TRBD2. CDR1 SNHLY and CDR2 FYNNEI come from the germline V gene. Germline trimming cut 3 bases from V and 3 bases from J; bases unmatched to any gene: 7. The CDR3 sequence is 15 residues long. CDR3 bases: TGTGCCAGCAGTGATGCCGGGAGGGCCCGCTACGAGCAGTACTTC. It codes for CASSDAGRARYEQYF.

CDR3 in amino acids: CASSLIGQGIPKQYF. The DNA for the CDR3 is TGCGCCAGCAGCTTAATCGGGCAGGGCATACCGAAGCAGTACTTC. V usage is TRBV5-1 and J usage is TRBJ2-7; TRBD1 is a possible D gene (5 bases). This CDR3 spans 15 amino acids. Trimming cost V 2 bases and J 8 bases, with 20 bases left between them. Germline V gene data show CDR1 as SGHRS and CDR2 as YFSETQ. The full variable domain, its missing parts supplied by reference TRBV5-1 and TRBJ2-7, is KAGVTQTPRYLIKTRGQQVTLSCSPISGHRSVSWYQQTPGQGLQFLFEYFSETQRNKGNFPGRFSGRQFSNSRSEMNVSTLELGDSALYLCASSLIGQGIPKQYFGPGTRLTVT.

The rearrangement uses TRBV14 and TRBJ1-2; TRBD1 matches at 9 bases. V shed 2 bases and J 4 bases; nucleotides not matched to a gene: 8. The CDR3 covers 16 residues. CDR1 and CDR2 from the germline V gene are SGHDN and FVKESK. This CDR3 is CASSQTGGKTSYGYTF. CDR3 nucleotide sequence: TGTGCCAGCAGCCAAACAGGGGGCAAGACTTCCTATGGCTACACCTTC. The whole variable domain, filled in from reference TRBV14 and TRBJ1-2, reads EAGVTQFPSHSVIEKGQTVTLRCDPISGHDNLYWYRRVMGKEIKFLLHFVKESKQDESGMPNNRFLAERTGGTYSTLKVQPAELEDSGVYFCASSQTGGKTSYGYTFGSGTRLTVV.

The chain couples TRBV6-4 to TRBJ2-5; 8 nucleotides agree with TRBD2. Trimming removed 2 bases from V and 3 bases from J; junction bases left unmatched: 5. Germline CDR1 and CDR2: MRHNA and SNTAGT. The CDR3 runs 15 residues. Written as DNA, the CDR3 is TGTGCCAGCAGTGACCGGGCGGGGGGTAAAGAGACCCAGTACTTC. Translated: CASSDRAGGKETQYF.

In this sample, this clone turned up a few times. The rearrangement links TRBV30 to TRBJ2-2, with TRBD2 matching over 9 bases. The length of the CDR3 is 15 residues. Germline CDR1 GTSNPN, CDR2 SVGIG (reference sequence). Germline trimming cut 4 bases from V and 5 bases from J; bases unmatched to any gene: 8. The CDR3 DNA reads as TGTGCCTGGAAGACAGCGGGAGGATGGACCGGGGAGCTGTTTTTT. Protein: CAWKTAGGWTGELFF.

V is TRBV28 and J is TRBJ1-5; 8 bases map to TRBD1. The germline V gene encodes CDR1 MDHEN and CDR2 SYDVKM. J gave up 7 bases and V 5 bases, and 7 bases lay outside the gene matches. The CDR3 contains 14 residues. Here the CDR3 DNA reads TGTGCCAGCAGTAGCGACAGGGGTGCCCAGCCCCAGCATTTT. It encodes CASSSDRGAQPQHF.

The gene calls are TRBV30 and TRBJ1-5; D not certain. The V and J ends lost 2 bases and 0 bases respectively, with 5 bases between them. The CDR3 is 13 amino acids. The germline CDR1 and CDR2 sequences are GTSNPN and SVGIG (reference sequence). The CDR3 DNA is TGTGCCTGGAGTCCAGATAGCAATCAGCCCCAGCATTTT. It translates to CAWSPDSNQPQHF.

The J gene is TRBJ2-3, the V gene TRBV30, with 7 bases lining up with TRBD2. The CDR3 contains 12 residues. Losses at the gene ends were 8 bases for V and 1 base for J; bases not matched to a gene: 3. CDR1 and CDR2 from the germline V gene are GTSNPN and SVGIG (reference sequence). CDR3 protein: CAATSGTDTQYF. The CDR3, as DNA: TGTGCCGCCACTAGCGGCACAGATACGCAGTATTTT. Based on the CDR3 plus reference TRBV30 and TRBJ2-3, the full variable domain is SQTIHQWPATLVQPVGSPLSLECTVEGTSNPNLYWYRQAAGRGLQLLFYSVGIGQISSEVPQNLSASRPQDRQFILSSKKLLLSDSGFYLCAATSGTDTQYFGPGTRLTVL.

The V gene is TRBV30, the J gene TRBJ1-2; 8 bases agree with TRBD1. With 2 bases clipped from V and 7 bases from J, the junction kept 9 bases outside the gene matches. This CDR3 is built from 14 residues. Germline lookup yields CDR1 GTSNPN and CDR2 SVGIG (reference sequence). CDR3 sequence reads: CAWSLTGEVTGYTF. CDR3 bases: TGTGCCTGGAGTTTGACAGGGGAGGTTACTGGCTACACCTTC.

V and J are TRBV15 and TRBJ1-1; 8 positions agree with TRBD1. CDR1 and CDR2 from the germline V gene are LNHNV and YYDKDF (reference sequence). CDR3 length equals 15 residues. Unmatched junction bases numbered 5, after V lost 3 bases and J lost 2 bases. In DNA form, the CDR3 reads TGTGCCACCAGCAGTTACGGACAGGGCAACACTGAAGCTTTCTTT. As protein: CATSSYGQGNTEAFF.

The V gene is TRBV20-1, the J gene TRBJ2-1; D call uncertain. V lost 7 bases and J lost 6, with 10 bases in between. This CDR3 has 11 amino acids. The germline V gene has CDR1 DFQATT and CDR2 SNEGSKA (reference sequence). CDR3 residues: CSGYSFNEQFF. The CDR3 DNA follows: TGCAGTGGCTACAGCTTCAATGAGCAGTTCTTC.

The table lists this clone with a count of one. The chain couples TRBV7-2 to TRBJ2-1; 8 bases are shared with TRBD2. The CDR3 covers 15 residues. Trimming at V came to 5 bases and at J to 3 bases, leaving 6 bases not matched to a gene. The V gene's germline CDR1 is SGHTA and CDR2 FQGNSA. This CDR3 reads CASSRPGTSYNEQFF. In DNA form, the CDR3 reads TGTGCCAGCAGCCGTCCCGGGACTAGCTACAATGAGCAGTTCTTC.

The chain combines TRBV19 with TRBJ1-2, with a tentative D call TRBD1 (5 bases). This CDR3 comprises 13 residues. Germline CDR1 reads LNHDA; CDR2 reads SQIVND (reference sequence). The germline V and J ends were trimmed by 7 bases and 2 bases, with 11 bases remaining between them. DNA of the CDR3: TGTGCCAGTACCCAGGGTCGGAACTATGGCTACACCTTC. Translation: CASTQGRNYGYTF.

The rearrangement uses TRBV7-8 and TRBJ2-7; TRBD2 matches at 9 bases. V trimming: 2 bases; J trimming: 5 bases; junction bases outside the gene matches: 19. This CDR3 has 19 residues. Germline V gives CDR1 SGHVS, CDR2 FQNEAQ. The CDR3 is CASSLPGGREGSTRHEQYF. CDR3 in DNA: TGTGCCAGCAGCTTACCCGGTGGGCGGGAGGGTTCCACGCGACACGAGCAGTACTTC. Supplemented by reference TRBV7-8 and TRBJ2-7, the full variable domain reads GAGVSQSPRYKVAKRGQDVALRCDPISGHVSLFWYQQALGQGPEFLTYFQNEAQLDKSGLPSDRFFAERPEGSVSTLKIQRTQQEDSAVYLCASSLPGGREGSTRHEQYFGPGTRLTVT.

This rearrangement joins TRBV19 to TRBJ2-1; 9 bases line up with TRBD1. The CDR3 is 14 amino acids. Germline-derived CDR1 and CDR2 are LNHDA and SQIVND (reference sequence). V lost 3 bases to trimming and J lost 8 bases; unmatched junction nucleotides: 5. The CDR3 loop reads CASSMGTGKDEQFF. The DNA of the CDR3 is TGTGCCAGTAGTATGGGGACAGGGAAAGATGAGCAGTTCTTC.

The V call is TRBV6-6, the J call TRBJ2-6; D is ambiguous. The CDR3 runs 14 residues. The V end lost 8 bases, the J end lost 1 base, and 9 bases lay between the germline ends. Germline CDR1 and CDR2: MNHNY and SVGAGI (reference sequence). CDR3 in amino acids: CASVELSGANVLTF. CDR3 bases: TGTGCCAGCGTCGAGCTTTCTGGGGCCAACGTCCTGACTTTC.

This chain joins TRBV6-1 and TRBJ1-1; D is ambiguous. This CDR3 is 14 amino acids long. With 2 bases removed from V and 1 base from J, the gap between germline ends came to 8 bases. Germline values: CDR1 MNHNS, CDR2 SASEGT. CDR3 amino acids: CASSESNSNTEAFF. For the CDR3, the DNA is TGTGCCAGCAGTGAAAGCAATTCGAACACTGAAGCTTTCTTT.

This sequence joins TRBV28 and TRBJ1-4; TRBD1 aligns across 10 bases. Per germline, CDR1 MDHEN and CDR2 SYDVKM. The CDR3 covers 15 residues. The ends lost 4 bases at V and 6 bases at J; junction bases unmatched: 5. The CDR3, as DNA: TGTGCCAGCAGTTCGGCCGGGACAGGGGATGAAAAACTGTTTTTT. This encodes CASSSAGTGDEKLFF.

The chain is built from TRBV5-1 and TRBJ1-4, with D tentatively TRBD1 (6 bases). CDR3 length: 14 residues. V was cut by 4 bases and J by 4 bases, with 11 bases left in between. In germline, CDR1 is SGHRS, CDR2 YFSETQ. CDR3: CASSPGAHNEKLFF. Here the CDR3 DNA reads TGCGCCAGCAGCCCAGGGGCACATAATGAAAAACTGTTTTTT. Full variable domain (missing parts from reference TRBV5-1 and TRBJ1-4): KAGVTQTPRYLIKTRGQQVTLSCSPISGHRSVSWYQQTPGQGLQFLFEYFSETQRNKGNFPGRFSGRQFSNSRSEMNVSTLELGDSALYLCASSPGAHNEKLFFGSGTQLSVL.

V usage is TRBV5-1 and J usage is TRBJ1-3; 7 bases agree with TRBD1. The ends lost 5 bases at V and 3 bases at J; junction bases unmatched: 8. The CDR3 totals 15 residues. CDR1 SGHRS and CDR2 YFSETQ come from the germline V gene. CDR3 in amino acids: CASRLEGTVGNTIYF. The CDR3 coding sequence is TGCGCCAGCAGGCTTGAAGGGACAGTTGGAAACACCATATATTTT.

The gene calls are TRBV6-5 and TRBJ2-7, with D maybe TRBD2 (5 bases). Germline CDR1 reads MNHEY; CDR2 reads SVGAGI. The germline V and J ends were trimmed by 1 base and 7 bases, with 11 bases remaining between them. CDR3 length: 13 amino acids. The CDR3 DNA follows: TGTGCCAGCAGTTACTTGACCCCGGGGGAGCAGTACTTC. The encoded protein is CASSYLTPGEQYF.

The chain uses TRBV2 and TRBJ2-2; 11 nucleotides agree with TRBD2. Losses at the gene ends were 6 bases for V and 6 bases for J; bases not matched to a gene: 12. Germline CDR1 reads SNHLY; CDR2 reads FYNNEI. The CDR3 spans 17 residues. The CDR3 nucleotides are TGTGCCAGCAGAAGCCTTCCGGGACTAGCGGACTCCGGGGAGCTGTTTTTT. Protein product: CASRSLPGLADSGELFF.

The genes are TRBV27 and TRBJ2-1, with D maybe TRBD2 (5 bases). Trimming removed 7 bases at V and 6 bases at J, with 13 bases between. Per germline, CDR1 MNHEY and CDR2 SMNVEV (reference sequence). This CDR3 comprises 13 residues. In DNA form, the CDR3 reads TGTGCCAGCAAGGCCGGACTCTTCAATGAGCAGTTCTTC. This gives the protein CASKAGLFNEQFF.

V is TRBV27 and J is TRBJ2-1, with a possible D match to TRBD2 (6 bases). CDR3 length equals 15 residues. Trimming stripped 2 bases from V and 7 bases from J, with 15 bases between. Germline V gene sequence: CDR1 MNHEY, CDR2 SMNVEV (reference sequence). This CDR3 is CASSLRGGGMNEQFF. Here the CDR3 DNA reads TGTGCCAGCAGTTTACGCGGTGGGGGGATGAATGAGCAGTTCTTC.

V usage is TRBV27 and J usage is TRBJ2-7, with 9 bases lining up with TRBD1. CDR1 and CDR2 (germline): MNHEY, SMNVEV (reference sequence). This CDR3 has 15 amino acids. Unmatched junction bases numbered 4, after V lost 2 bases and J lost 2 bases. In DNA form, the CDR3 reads TGTGCCAGCAGTTTAAAGACAGGGGGTACCTACGAGCAGTACTTC. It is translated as CASSLKTGGTYEQYF.